What follows is one T cell receptor (beta chain) and its context. Assay: immunoSEQ multiplex PCR; the TCRdb copy retains only in-frame clones and omits some. The sample gives under 80,000 clones, approximately 85% of which show up once; 2% to 2.5% is in the top ten. This sample was included in a study of OX40 agonist ivuxolimab in advanced cancers. Study context: Of the patients, three showed partial responses, one with hepatocellular carcinoma and two with cutaneous melanoma.

Patients were excluded for autoimmune disease history or systemic immunosuppression. Between the trimmed V and J ends, which lost 7 bases and 0 bases, there was a span of 10 bases. Germline CDR1 is MDHEN and CDR2 is SYDVKM. The CDR3 runs 14 residues. V gene TRBV28 combines with J gene TRBJ1-3; no clear D gene. The origin of this receptor is an adult with an advanced solid tumor such as melanoma, head and neck, liver or kidney cancer. Sequenced here: CD4+ or CD8+ T cells sorted from blood, sampled in a trial of the OX40 agonist ivuxolimab. The CDR3 coding sequence is TGTGCCAGCATCCCAGCCTACTCTGGAAACACCATATATTTT. It encodes CASIPAYSGNTIYF.